Each of the 15 T cell receptor beta chains below was sequenced from the same sample in a study of vaccination effects on CD4 cells after COVID-19. No antigen has been identified for these receptors. Clones were read by immunoSEQ multiplex PCR, and TCRdb kept only the in-frame ones, dropping some. The sample comprises roughly 41,000 clones, roughly two thirds of which are singletons, and about 28% rests with the top ten. Ahead of sequencing, the ViraFEST assay grew antigen-specific CD4+ T cells using viral peptide pools. Following an approximately 11-day culture, CD4+ T cells were purified. No vaccinee had earlier SARS-CoV-2 infection, and nucleocapsid antibodies were negative. The sequenced sample was CD4+ T cells from PBMCs cultured with HCoV-OC43 spike peptides, obtained before COVID-19 vaccination. Subset specified: HCoV-OC43 spike overlapping peptide pool stimulation. These TCRs come from a human donor who received a COVID-19 vaccine.

This sequence joins TRBV6-1 and TRBJ2-1, with 8 bases fitting TRBD2. The length of the CDR3 is 17 residues. Germline assignment: CDR1 MNHNS and CDR2 SASEGT. Trimming cost V 4 bases and J 0 bases; bases outside gene matches: 8. This chain's CDR3 is CASSGLAGSLSYNEQFF. The CDR3 DNA reads as TGTGCCAGCAGTGGTCTAGCGGGTTCCCTCTCCTACAATGAGCAGTTCTTC.

This clone has only a few counts. The chain couples TRBV6-5 to TRBJ1-4; possibly TRBD1 for D (5 bases). V lost 11 bases and J lost 5, with 18 bases in between. The germline V gene has CDR1 MNHEY and CDR2 SVGAGI. This CDR3 contains 14 residues. The CDR3 is CAVRDGGRNEKLFF. The CDR3 nucleotides are TGTGCCGTACGGGATGGGGGAAGGAATGAAAAACTGTTTTTT.

The chain has TRBV5-1 and TRBJ2-1; D is tentatively TRBD1 or TRBD2 (5 bases each). The CDR3 loop spans 13 amino acids. The germline V gene encodes CDR1 SGHRS and CDR2 YFSETQ. The ends were cut back, 4 bases at V and 7 bases at J, with 12 bases in the middle. CDR3 loop: CASSPGTVNEQFF. CDR3 nucleotide sequence: TGCGCCAGCAGCCCCGGGACGGTGAATGAGCAGTTCTTC.

The chain joins TRBV5-4 to TRBJ2-2; D unclear. This CDR3 comprises 16 residues. V was pared by 4 bases and J by 2 bases, with 15 bases between. The germline gives CDR1 SGHNT, CDR2 YYREEE (reference sequence). As DNA, the CDR3 is TGTGCCAGCAGCCCCTCGGTGGCCTTTAACACCGGGGAGCTGTTTTTT. Its translation is CASSPSVAFNTGELFF.

There are a few counts of this clone. The rearrangement uses TRBV7-9 and TRBJ2-7; no clear D. The V and J ends lost 1 base and 7 bases respectively, with 8 bases between them. The CDR3 runs 12 residues. Germline V gene sequence: CDR1 SEHNR, CDR2 FQNEAQ (reference sequence). The CDR3 spells CASSLVGYEQYF. CDR3 bases: TGTGCCAGCAGCTTAGTCGGGTATGAGCAGTACTTC.

The gene calls are TRBV19 and TRBJ1-5, with D possibly matching TRBD1 (5 bases). The CDR3 sequence is 19 residues long. Trimming took 1 base from V and 2 from J, leaving 21 bases between them. Germline V CDR1 and CDR2: LNHDA, SQIVND (reference sequence). CDR3 sequence (DNA): TGTGCCAGTAGTATAGGGCTAATAGGGGTTTTCGGTCGCAATCAGCCCCAGCATTTT. Amino acid sequence: CASSIGLIGVFGRNQPQHF. The whole variable domain, remainder taken from reference TRBV19 and TRBJ1-5, is DGGITQSPKYLFRKEGQNVTLSCEQNLNHDAMYWYRQDPGQGLRLIYYSQIVNDFQKGDIAEGYSVSREKKESFPLTVTSAQKNPTAFYLCASSIGLIGVFGRNQPQHFGDGTRLSIL.

The chain employs TRBV13 and TRBJ2-3, with no clear D. This CDR3 spans 14 amino acids. From germline, CDR1 is PRHDT and CDR2 FYEKMQ (reference sequence). The V end lost 5 bases, the J end lost 0 bases, and 9 bases lay between the germline ends. The CDR3 DNA sequence: TGTGCCAGCAGCGCCAATCCTAGCACAGATACGCAGTATTTT. It yields the protein CASSANPSTDTQYF.

This clone was counted only a few times. The genes are TRBV7-2 and TRBJ2-4; unclear D gene. V was clipped by 5 bases and J by 9 bases, with 20 bases between them. Germline CDR1 reads SGHTA; CDR2 reads FQGNSA. The CDR3 runs to 15 residues. The CDR3 here is CASSTTKRQSGIQYF. Here the CDR3 DNA reads TGTGCCAGCAGCACCACAAAGAGGCAGTCTGGCATTCAGTACTTC.

This clone was seen more than once but under ten times. The chain is built from TRBV19 and TRBJ1-1, with no clear D. CDR3 length: 15 amino acids. CDR1 is LNHDA and CDR2 is SQIVND in the germline V gene (reference sequence). V gave up 3 bases and J gave up 10 bases, with 21 bases separating them. In DNA, the CDR3 is TGTGCCAGTAGTATCCAGGACCGACCTGTTGGTAGAGCTTTCTTT. It yields the protein CASSIQDRPVGRAFF.

This clone was recorded a few times. This chain joins TRBV7-9 and TRBJ2-7; no firm D call. This CDR3 comprises 13 residues. Germline lookup yields CDR1 SEHNR and CDR2 FQNEAQ (reference sequence). V gave up 5 bases and J gave up 4 bases, with 12 bases separating them. CDR3 region: CASSLSWAYEQYF. In nucleotides, the CDR3 is TGTGCCAGCAGCCTAAGTTGGGCGTACGAGCAGTACTTC.

V and J are TRBV25-1 and TRBJ2-3, with unresolved D. The CDR3 consists of 12 residues. Germline V lookup: CDR1 MGHDK, CDR2 SYGVNS. V was clipped by 2 bases and J by 3 bases, with 3 bases between them. CDR3 in DNA: TGTGCCAGCAGTGAAGAGACAGATACGCAGTATTTT. It translates to CASSEETDTQYF.

This chain's CDR3 is CASSPYGNTEAFF. The CDR3 nucleotides read TGTGCCAGCAGCCCATACGGGAACACTGAAGCTTTCTTT. V gene TRBV3-1 (or the pseudogene TRBV3-2) combines with J gene TRBJ1-1, with no clear D. V was clipped by 4 bases and J by 1 base, with 7 bases between them. The CDR3 contains 13 residues. Per germline, CDR1 LGHDT and CDR2 YNNKEL (reference sequence).

This rearrangement joins TRBV7-9 to TRBJ2-7; possibly TRBD1 or TRBD2 for D (6 bases each). The V and J ends lost 5 bases and 3 bases respectively, with 14 bases between them. The CDR3 has 14 residues. Germline V gives CDR1 SEHNR, CDR2 FQNEAQ (reference sequence). The CDR3 region has the DNA TGTGCCAGCAGCGGAGGGGGTGGGAGCTACGAGCAGTACTTC. This gives the protein CASSGGGGSYEQYF. Filled out from reference TRBV7-9 and TRBJ2-7, the complete variable domain reads DTGVSQNPRHKITKRGQNVTFRCDPISEHNRLYWYRQTLGQGPEFLTYFQNEAQLEKSRLLSDRFSAERPKGSFSTLEIQRTEQGDSAMYLCASSGGGGSYEQYFGPGTRLTVT.

The V gene is TRBV7-2, the J gene TRBJ1-5; D remains unclear. V shed 5 bases and J shed 4 bases, with 12 bases lying between them. Germline CDR1 is SGHTA and CDR2 is FQGNSA. The CDR3 spans 14 residues. CDR3 DNA: TGTGCCAGCAGCCTCTTAACCACGAATCAGCCCCAGCATTTT. Translated, it gives CASSLLTTNQPQHF.

This sequence joins TRBV19 and TRBJ1-1; D may be TRBD1 (6 bases). The V and J ends lost 10 bases and 1 base respectively, with 13 bases between them. Germline assignment: CDR1 LNHDA and CDR2 SQIVND (reference sequence). There are 13 residues in the CDR3. The CDR3 DNA reads TGTGCCAAAAACGGACAGCCGAACACTGAAGCTTTCTTT. The encoded protein is CAKNGQPNTEAFF.